These T cell receptor beta chains were read from a single sample in a study of T cells in tuberculosis. TCRdb's copy holds only in-frame clones and misses some; the assay was immunoSEQ multiplex PCR. The table records roughly 41,000 clones, about 94% of them present only once. Sequencing used PBMCs. These TCRs come from a donor aged 10-29 years with latent tuberculosis or without tuberculosis infection. Some clones in this sample may be carry-over from other donors' samples. CDR3s include the opening cysteine and the closing phenylalanine or tryptophan. The order of the fields is V gene, D gene, clone size, J gene, CDR3 protein, CDR3 DNA. The D gene is left open where the match is weak. Expanded clones get a size class; other rows say once, few or many, or leave the size out.

>TRBV18|TRBD1|NA|TRBJ2-2
CASSPDRGDTGELFF
TGTGCCAGCTCTCCGGACAGGGGGGACACCGGGGAGCTGTTTTTT
>TRBV6-5|TRBD2|once|TRBJ2-3
CASTPRRGGRDTQYF
TGTGCCAGCACTCCGAGGCGGGGGGGCAGGGATACGCAGTATTTT
>TRBV12-5|TRBD1|NA|TRBJ1-6
CASGFGQGDSPLHF
TGTGCTAGTGGTTTCGGACAGGGGGATTCACCCCTCCACTTT
>TRBV29-1|NA|once|TRBJ2-1
CSVTRTAYNEQFF
TGCAGCGTAACGAGGACAGCCTACAATGAGCAGTTCTTC
>TRBV7-9|TRBD2|NA|TRBJ2-7
CASSSSWGGRRLGEQYF
TGTGCCAGCAGCTCCTCCTGGGGGGGACGCCGGCTGGGCGAGCAGTACTTC
>TRBV5-1|NA|NA|TRBJ2-7
CASSLGDGQFYEQYF
TGCGCCAGCAGCTTGGGAGATGGACAGTTCTACGAGCAGTACTTC
>TRBV5-1|NA|NA|TRBJ2-1
CASSPAFRGSYNEQFF
TGCGCCAGCAGCCCAGCTTTTAGGGGTTCATACAATGAGCAGTTCTTC
>TRBV6-5|TRBD1|NA|TRBJ1-5
CASSSGQASNQPQHF
TGTGCCAGCAGTTCCGGACAGGCTAGCAATCAGCCCCAGCATTTT
>TRBV6-6|NA|NA|TRBJ1-5
CASRPQGYQPQHF
TGTGCCAGCAGACCCCAGGGGTACCAGCCCCAGCATTTT
>TRBV28|TRBD1|few|TRBJ1-2
CASRRDRSYGYTF
TGTGCCAGCAGAAGGGACAGGAGCTATGGCTACACCTTC
>TRBV4-3|NA|NA|TRBJ1-4
CASSQDSGGATNEKLFF
TGCGCCAGCAGCCAAGATTCAGGCGGGGCAACTAATGAAAAACTGTTTTTT
>TRBV10-1|NA|few|TRBJ1-2
CASSESIQLYGYTF
TGCGCCAGCAGTGAGTCCATACAGCTCTATGGCTACACCTTC
>TRBV7-2|TRBD1|NA|TRBJ1-4
CASSSGTGGFEKLFF
TGTGCCAGCAGCTCAGGAACAGGGGGCTTTGAAAAACTGTTTTTT
>TRBV6-1|TRBD1|NA|TRBJ1-1
CASSDGQGDTEAFF
TGTGCCAGCAGTGATGGGCAGGGGGACACTGAAGCTTTCTTT
>TRBV7-9|NA|NA|TRBJ2-1
CASSLDLTRFDEQFF
TGTGCCAGCAGCTTAGACCTTACTAGATTCGATGAGCAGTTCTTC
>TRBV15|NA|NA|TRBJ2-3
CATSYRDTDTQYF
TGTGCCACCTCGTACAGGGATACAGATACGCAGTATTTT
>TRBV5-1|TRBD2|NA|TRBJ2-1
CASSPGTSGPQFF
TGCGCCAGCAGCCCTGGGACTAGCGGGCCCCAGTTCTTC
>TRBV9|NA|NA|TRBJ2-1
CASSVGLGGGEDEQFF
TGTGCCAGCAGCGTAGGCCTGGGAGGGGGAGAGGATGAGCAGTTCTTC
>TRBV9|NA|NA|TRBJ2-2
CASSVRGITGELFF
TGTGCCAGCAGCGTACGGGGGATCACCGGGGAGCTGTTTTTT
>TRBV4-3|TRBD1|once|TRBJ1-2
CASSPQGAHAGYTF
TGCGCCAGCAGCCCCCAGGGGGCGCACGCTGGCTACACCTTC
>TRBV7-2|NA|NA|TRBJ1-2
CASSLEQGYGYTF
TGTGCCAGCAGCTTAGAACAGGGTTATGGCTACACCTTC
>TRBV5-1|NA|NA|TRBJ1-4
CASRKVTGNKKLFF
TGCGCCAGCAGGAAGGTCACAGGCAATAAAAAACTGTTTTTT
>TRBV5-1|NA|NA|TRBJ2-1
CASSPGWGQSEQFF
TGCGCCAGCAGCCCCGGATGGGGGCAGTCTGAGCAGTTCTTC
>TRBV12-5|NA|NA|TRBJ2-1
CASGLVAGRSSYNEQFF
TGTGCTAGTGGTTTGGTAGCGGGTAGGAGCTCCTACAATGAGCAGTTCTTC